The entry below gives a single T cell receptor beta chain sequence along with its context. The antigen is undetermined. This sample was taken from a study of CD8 T cells in ankylosing spondylitis. V lost 2 bases to trimming and J lost 4 bases, with 8 bases between them. CDR1 MNHNY and CDR2 SVGAGI come from the germline V gene (reference sequence). This CDR3 comprises 13 residues. TCR beta libraries were made by quantitative 5'-RACE with molecular barcodes. TCRdb fed the 5' RACE reads into MiXCR, producing one record per CDR3 protein. The sample consists of about 700,000 distinct CDR3 sequences, around 20% of them appearing once. General observations from the study: Reactive arthritis synovial fluid and blood were previously reported to contain some motif variants. Reported data indicate significant enrichment of disease-linked clones within matched ankylosing spondylitis synovial fluid. Clones linked to disease, bearing a CD8+ phenotype, were relatively rare in peripheral blood. Typical of ankylosing spondylitis blood, it appeared, was a TCR beta motif of several highly homologous variants.

What was sequenced was blood, either unsorted or a sorted T cell fraction (not recorded which). The rearrangement joins TRBV6-6 to TRBJ1-1, with D unclear. The TCR comes from a male donor with ankylosing spondylitis. For the CDR3, the DNA is TGTGCCAGCAGTTACAAAGGGAGCACTGAAGCTTTCTTT. Residues: CASSYKGSTEAFF.